The 11 T cell receptor beta chains in this list originate from one sample, sequenced in a study of T cells after yellow fever vaccination. TCRdb redid the calling of the 5' RACE reads with MiXCR, one entry per CDR3 protein. The profile shows around 340,000 distinct CDR3 sequences, roughly 9.4% of them singletons. The sample consisted of PBMCs, taken on the day of the first yellow fever vaccination. The receptors here all came from a man younger than 35 who received the YFV17D yellow fever vaccine.

This chain links TRBV29-1 with TRBJ1-5; the match to TRBD1 covers 11 bases. CDR3 length: 13 residues. V lost 6 bases, J lost 7 bases, and 5 bases stayed unmatched. Per the germline V gene, CDR1 is SQVTM and CDR2 is ANQGSEA. CDR3 region: CSVCRDRGQPQHF. CDR3 DNA: TGCAGCGTATGCCGGGACAGGGGGCAGCCCCAGCATTTT.

This clonotype has ten or more counts. The chain has TRBV15 and TRBJ1-6; D not resolved. The germline V and J ends were trimmed by 0 bases and 7 bases, with 1 base remaining between them. The CDR3 loop spans 12 amino acids. Germline V gives CDR1 LNHNV, CDR2 YYDKDF (reference sequence). The CDR3 reads CATSRENSPLHF. The CDR3 coding sequence is TGTGCCACCAGCAGAGAGAATTCACCCCTCCACTTT.

This clonotype was recorded at least ten times. The chain uses TRBV5-1 and TRBJ1-1, with D maybe TRBD1 (6 bases). CDR3 length: 17 amino acids. Trimming left V 2 bases short and J 0 bases short, with 17 bases between. Germline-derived CDR1 and CDR2 are SGHRS and YFSETQ. CDR3 nucleotides: TGCGCCAGCAGCTTCGAAGGGGGATTTGGCATGAACACTGAAGCTTTCTTT. This encodes CASSFEGGFGMNTEAFF. Full variable domain (remainder filled in from reference TRBV5-1 and TRBJ1-1): KAGVTQTPRYLIKTRGQQVTLSCSPISGHRSVSWYQQTPGQGLQFLFEYFSETQRNKGNFPGRFSGRQFSNSRSEMNVSTLELGDSALYLCASSFEGGFGMNTEAFFGQGTRLTVV.

V gene TRBV19 combines with J gene TRBJ2-1; D is perhaps TRBD2 (5 bases). Germline V lookup: CDR1 LNHDA, CDR2 SQIVND (reference sequence). V was cut by 7 bases and J by 2 bases, with 18 bases left in between. This CDR3 is built from 16 residues. The CDR3 protein is CASTQRSEGPYNEQFF. DNA for the CDR3: TGTGCCAGTACCCAGCGGAGCGAAGGGCCCTACAATGAGCAGTTCTTC. The entire variable domain, with the rest obtained from reference TRBV19 and TRBJ2-1, is as follows: DGGITQSPKYLFRKEGQNVTLSCEQNLNHDAMYWYRQDPGQGLRLIYYSQIVNDFQKGDIAEGYSVSREKKESFPLTVTSAQKNPTAFYLCASTQRSEGPYNEQFFGPGTRLTVL.

This clonotype was seen at least ten times. The chain is built from TRBV12-3 or TRBV12-4 and TRBJ1-2; 10 nucleotides agree with TRBD1. The junction had 8 bases not matched to a gene; V was cut back by 5 bases and J by 8 bases. CDR3 length: 14 amino acids. The chain's CDR3 is CASSLTGGSWGYTF. The DNA for the CDR3 is TGTGCCAGCAGTCTGACAGGGGGCAGCTGGGGCTACACCTTC.

This clonotype was picked up a small number of times. The J gene is TRBJ2-3, the V gene TRBV28; D unclear. The CDR3 extends over 13 amino acids. Germline V gives CDR1 MDHEN, CDR2 SYDVKM. V was clipped by 10 bases and J by 6 bases, with 17 bases between them. The CDR3 nucleotides are TGTGCCACCCTGAGACCCGGTAGCGATACGCAGTATTTT. Its protein is CATLRPGSDTQYF.

The J gene is TRBJ2-1, the V gene TRBV29-1, with 7 bases aligning to TRBD1. The CDR3 consists of 14 residues. From germline, CDR1 is SQVTM and CDR2 ANQGSEA. V gave up 1 base and J gave up 1 base; unmatched junction bases: 1. CDR3 DNA: TGCAGCGTTGAAGGACAGGGATCCTACAATGAGCAGTTCTTC. The encoded protein is CSVEGQGSYNEQFF.

At least ten counts were recorded for this clonotype. The chain carries TRBV15 and TRBJ1-4; tentative D call: TRBD1 (5 bases). Germline V CDR1 and CDR2: LNHNV, YYDKDF (reference sequence). This CDR3 comprises 16 residues. The ends were cut back, 0 bases at V and 7 bases at J, with 15 bases in the middle. CDR3 nucleotides: TGTGCCACCAGCAGAGATCCCCTGGGGCAGGGTGAAAAACTGTTTTTT. This encodes CATSRDPLGQGEKLFF.

This clonotype was seen at least ten times. The chain combines TRBV12-3 or TRBV12-4 with TRBJ2-1, with 9 positions matching TRBD2. This CDR3 contains 14 residues. The V segment lost 3 bases and the J segment 9 bases; nucleotides outside the gene matches: 6. CDR3 DNA sequence: TGTGCCAGCAGTTTGAGGCTAGCGGGGAGTGAGCAGTTCTTC. It encodes CASSLRLAGSEQFF.

This clonotype has a handful of counts. The chain couples TRBV18 to TRBJ2-1; 10 bases agree with TRBD1. The V segment lost 6 bases and the J segment 1 base; nucleotides outside the gene matches: 6. Germline V gives CDR1 KGHSH, CDR2 LQKENI. The CDR3 sequence is 16 residues long. This CDR3 is CASSSTGGWSYNEQFF. As DNA, the CDR3 is TGTGCCAGCTCCTCGACAGGGGGCTGGTCCTACAATGAGCAGTTCTTC.

This clonotype turned up a few times. The chain is built from TRBV9 and TRBJ1-2; 8 bases are a match to TRBD1. V lost 3 bases, J lost 6 bases, and 10 bases stayed unmatched. The CDR3 spans 15 residues. Germline loops: CDR1 SGDLS, CDR2 YYNGEE. The CDR3 is CASSGAGQVWDGYTF. The CDR3 DNA sequence: TGTGCCAGCAGCGGTGCGGGACAGGTTTGGGATGGCTACACCTTC.